This T cell receptor (beta chain) came from a study of CD4 and CD8 cells across lung adenocarcinoma regions. In its sample, this clonotype is medium-sized. The patients had localized lung adenocarcinoma, a non-small cell subtype. TCRdb used MiXCR to reprocess the PCR reads, holding one entry per CDR3 protein. The data show fewer than 9,500 distinct CDR3 sequences, approximately 53% seen once. The sequence was obtained from a female donor with lung adenocarcinoma. The CD4 and CD8 labels of this study may be unreliable. The sample comprised CD4+ T cells from the center of a lung tumor.

The CDR3 DNA is TGTGCCAGCTCTTTAGGGAGGGCCAGGGGCAACTTGGAGACCCAGTACTTC. It is translated as CASSLGRARGNLETQYF. V and J are TRBV6-1 and TRBJ2-5; D is possibly TRBD2 (7 bases). The CDR3 is made up of 17 amino acids. Per the germline V gene, CDR1 is MNHNS and CDR2 is SASEGT. Trimming took off 8 bases at V and 5 bases at J, with 27 bases between the two ends.